The 13 T cell receptor beta chains in this list originate from one sample, sequenced in a study of early T cells in non-severe SARS-CoV-2 infection (dated by TCRdb to the early 2020s). The library relied on 5' RACE. TCRdb records NextSeq 500 as the sequencer. TCRdb passed the public sequencing reads through fastp at Q25 and MiXCR, retaining productive beta sequences. Every CDR3 protein is listed once, alongside the most common genes and DNA of its rows. The sample profile shows about 70,000 distinct CDR3 sequences; over 4% of them were found once. The ten biggest clones cover under 8% of the sample. The source material was whole blood, sampled at baseline. The receptors derive from an adult who was a healthcare worker with PCR-confirmed SARS-CoV-2 infection or an uninfected control (not recorded which).

The genes are TRBV20-1 and TRBJ2-2; no clear D. The V gene's germline CDR1 is DFQATT and CDR2 SNEGSKA (reference sequence). Trimming shortened V by 0 bases and J by 3 bases, and 5 bases separated the two germline ends. The length of the CDR3 is 13 residues. The CDR3 DNA is TGCAGTGCTAGAGATCAGGACACCGGGGAGCTGTTTTTT. Amino acid sequence: CSARDQDTGELFF.

This clonotype was seen ten or more times. The chain is built from TRBV19 and TRBJ1-3; no firm D call. Trimming cost V 7 bases and J 0 bases, with 13 bases left between them. The CDR3 loop spans 15 amino acids. Per germline, CDR1 LNHDA and CDR2 SQIVND (reference sequence). The CDR3 region is CASTMDGRSGNTIYF. For the CDR3, the DNA is TGTGCCAGTACTATGGACGGACGCTCTGGAAACACCATATATTTT.

The genes are TRBV28 and TRBJ2-2; D is unclear. V was trimmed by 2 bases and J by 8 bases, leaving 9 bases between them. The CDR3 loop spans 13 amino acids. Per germline, CDR1 MDHEN and CDR2 SYDVKM. The CDR3 here is CASSLRLAGELFF. For the CDR3, the DNA is TGTGCCAGCAGTTTAAGACTTGCGGGGGAGCTGTTTTTT.

There are a few counts of this clonotype. This chain uses TRBV28 with TRBJ1-5; weak D call: TRBD1 (5 bases). In germline, CDR1 is MDHEN, CDR2 SYDVKM. The CDR3 extends over 12 amino acids. The germline V and J ends were trimmed by 6 bases and 5 bases, with 8 bases remaining between them. CDR3 bases: TGTGCCAGCAGAGACAGCTATCAGCCCCAGCATTTT. Protein: CASRDSYQPQHF. Full variable domain (remainder filled in from reference TRBV28 and TRBJ1-5): DVKVTQSSRYLVKRTGEKVFLECVQDMDHENMFWYRQDPGLGLRLIYFSYDVKMKEKGDIPEGYSVSREKKERFSLILESASTNQTSMYLCASRDSYQPQHFGDGTRLSIL.

The chain couples TRBV6-5 to TRBJ2-1; 9 nucleotides align to TRBD2. CDR3 size: 15 residues. Germline V gives CDR1 MNHEY, CDR2 SVGAGI. V shed 0 bases and J 8 bases; nucleotides not matched to a gene: 5. CDR3 protein: CASSYSVAGVDEQFF. The CDR3 DNA reads TGTGCCAGCAGTTACTCGGTAGCGGGAGTGGATGAGCAGTTCTTC.

This clonotype came up many times. The chain recombines TRBV7-6 with TRBJ2-7, with D maybe TRBD1 (6 bases). CDR3 length equals 15 residues. Trimming left V 0 bases short and J 3 bases short, with 12 bases between. From germline, CDR1 is SGHVS and CDR2 FNYEAQ. The CDR3 sequence: CASSLAVGGIYEQYF. The CDR3 region has the DNA TGTGCCAGCAGCTTAGCGGTAGGGGGAATCTACGAGCAGTACTTC.

The chain uses TRBV1 and TRBJ2-1; TRBD2, the table's D call, lacks a check against the DNA. TRBV1 is assigned pseudogene status. The CDR3 is 18 residues long. CDR3 region: CTSSQLGKAGSPFNEQFF. The CDR3 coding sequence is TGCACCAGCAGCCAACTTGGTAAAGCGGGCTCCCCATTCAATGAGCAGTTCTTC.

This clonotype was picked up many times. The chain combines TRBV29-1 with TRBJ1-5, with unresolved D. The CDR3 covers 15 residues. Germline values: CDR1 SQVTM, CDR2 ANQGSEA. The V end lost 5 bases, the J end lost 2 bases, and 16 bases lay between the germline ends. In nucleotides, the CDR3 is TGCAGCGTTCGAGACGGTTTTCTAGGCAATCAGCCCCAGCATTTT. It yields the protein CSVRDGFLGNQPQHF.

J is TRBJ1-1 and V is TRBV5-1, with 11 bases lining up with TRBD1. Germline assignment: CDR1 SGHRS and CDR2 YFSETQ. J gave up 3 bases and V 7 bases, and 5 bases lay outside the gene matches. This CDR3 has 14 residues. The CDR3 sequence: CASRTGGSDTEAFF. CDR3 bases: TGCGCCAGCCGGACAGGGGGCAGTGACACTGAAGCTTTCTTT.

This clonotype was seen many times. V and J are TRBV2 and TRBJ2-7; D gene uncertain. CDR3 length equals 13 residues. The germline V gene has CDR1 SNHLY and CDR2 FYNNEI. Trimming cost V 10 bases and J 2 bases, with 15 bases left between them. CDR3 bases: TGTGCCACCGGGCCCTCTCCCCCCTACGAGCAGTACTTC. It is translated as CATGPSPPYEQYF.

The rearrangement links TRBV15 to TRBJ2-2, with D tentatively TRBD1 (5 bases). Between the trimmed V and J ends, which lost 0 bases and 1 base, there was a span of 18 bases. The CDR3 sequence is 19 residues long. Germline assignment: CDR1 LNHNV and CDR2 YYDKDF (reference sequence). CDR3 DNA: TGTGCCACCAGCAGAGATGGCAGGGTTGGAAGTCTGAACACCGGGGAGCTGTTTTTT. Translated, it gives CATSRDGRVGSLNTGELFF.

This clonotype was seen repeatedly, ten times or more. The chain is built from TRBV20-1 and TRBJ2-3, with 13 bases aligning to TRBD2. Unmatched junction bases numbered 2, after V lost 5 bases and J lost 3 bases. The CDR3 covers 14 residues. CDR1 and CDR2 from the germline V gene are DFQATT and SNEGSKA (reference sequence). The CDR3 here is CSARTSGRTDTQYF. The DNA for the CDR3 is TGCAGTGCTCGGACTAGCGGGAGAACAGATACGCAGTATTTT.

This clonotype has just a few counts. This chain connects TRBV15 to TRBJ2-7; weak D call: TRBD1 (6 bases). Germline V CDR1 and CDR2: LNHNV, YYDKDF (reference sequence). V gave up 11 bases and J gave up 7 bases, with 21 bases separating them. This CDR3 comprises 13 residues. Here the CDR3 DNA reads TGTGCCTCCACCCGGGACACCCTGGGAGAGCAGTACTTC. It translates to CASTRDTLGEQYF. The full variable domain, in which reference TRBV15 and TRBJ2-7 provide the parts outside the CDR3, is DAMVIQNPRYQVTQFGKPVTLSCSQTLNHNVMYWYQQKSSQAPKLLFHYYDKDFNNEADTPDNFQSRRPNTSFCFLDIRSPGLGDTAMYLCASTRDTLGEQYFGPGTRLTVT.